Listed below are T cell receptor beta chains from one sample, sequenced in a study of blood T cell repertoires in COVID-19. Some clones are missing from TCRdb's copy, which holds only in-frame ones; the method was immunoSEQ multiplex PCR. The table lists roughly 67,000 clones, around 83% of them singletons. What was sequenced was peripheral blood. The receptors here all came from a man aged 45-60 years with acute or convalescent COVID-19. Both conserved end residues are part of each CDR3. D genes are given only for firm matches. Size tells how often a clone was seen (once, few, many) or the class of an expanded clone, and some rows leave it out.

d_call: .; v_call: TRBV3-1/TRBV3-2; j_call: TRBJ1-2; clone_size: .; cdr3_nt: TGTGCCAGCAGCCAAGCGGGAGCCCTGTGGGACTACACCTTC; cdr3_aa: CASSQAGALWDYTF
d_call: TRBD1; v_call: TRBV5-4; j_call: TRBJ2-7; clone_size: .; cdr3_nt: TGTGCCAGCAGCTTGGGAGGGGGCACCTACGAGCAGTACTTC; cdr3_aa: CASSLGGGTYEQYF
d_call: .; v_call: TRBV27; j_call: TRBJ2-1; clone_size: .; cdr3_nt: TGTGCCAGCAAGAGCTCCTACAATGAGCAGTTCTTC; cdr3_aa: CASKSSYNEQFF
d_call: TRBD1; v_call: TRBV3-1/TRBV3-2; j_call: TRBJ2-7; clone_size: once; cdr3_nt: TGTGCCAGCAGCCAGGAACCGGGACAGGGGTCGTACGAGCAGTACTTC; cdr3_aa: CASSQEPGQGSYEQYF
d_call: TRBD1; v_call: TRBV2; j_call: TRBJ1-5; clone_size: .; cdr3_nt: TGTGCCAGCAGTGTCGGGACAGGTAATCAGCCCCAGCATTTT; cdr3_aa: CASSVGTGNQPQHF
d_call: TRBD1; v_call: TRBV2; j_call: TRBJ1-5; clone_size: .; cdr3_nt: TGTGCCAGCAGGGGACAGGCCAATCAGCCCCAGCATTTT; cdr3_aa: CASRGQANQPQHF
d_call: .; v_call: TRBV27; j_call: TRBJ2-1; clone_size: few; cdr3_nt: TGTGCCAGCAGGGACTGGTTCGGTGAGCAGTTCTTC; cdr3_aa: CASRDWFGEQFF
d_call: .; v_call: TRBV11-3; j_call: TRBJ2-5; clone_size: .; cdr3_nt: TGTGCCAGCAGCTTAGAGGCAAGCCAAGAGACCCAGTACTTC; cdr3_aa: CASSLEASQETQYF
d_call: .; v_call: TRBV2; j_call: TRBJ2-5; clone_size: once; cdr3_nt: TGTGCCAGCAGTAAACGGGAGACCCAGTACTTC; cdr3_aa: CASSKRETQYF
d_call: .; v_call: TRBV6-5; j_call: TRBJ1-5; clone_size: once; cdr3_nt: TGTGCCAGCAGTTATCTGGGCCCCAATCAGCCCCAGCATTTT; cdr3_aa: CASSYLGPNQPQHF
d_call: .; v_call: TRBV6-5; j_call: TRBJ1-2; clone_size: .; cdr3_nt: TGTGCCAGCACTGGTAAAACAGGAACACTTGATGGCTACACCTTC; cdr3_aa: CASTGKTGTLDGYTF
d_call: .; v_call: TRBV29-1; j_call: TRBJ1-1; clone_size: .; cdr3_nt: TGCAGCGTTGTAGGAGCTGTTACTGAAGCTTTCTTT; cdr3_aa: CSVVGAVTEAFF
d_call: TRBD1; v_call: TRBV5-4; j_call: TRBJ1-1; clone_size: .; cdr3_nt: TGTGCCAGCAGCTCGCCATCAACAGGGGAAACTGAAGCTTTCTTT; cdr3_aa: CASSSPSTGETEAFF
d_call: .; v_call: TRBV15; j_call: TRBJ1-1; clone_size: few; cdr3_nt: TGTGCCACCAGCAGAGAGGCAACAAACACTGAAGCTTTCTTT; cdr3_aa: CATSREATNTEAFF
d_call: .; v_call: TRBV7-9; j_call: TRBJ2-7; clone_size: .; cdr3_nt: TGTGCCAGCAGCTTAGCGTCTTTGCGGGGGCGTGCTGGAGAGCAGTACTTC; cdr3_aa: CASSLASLRGRAGEQYF